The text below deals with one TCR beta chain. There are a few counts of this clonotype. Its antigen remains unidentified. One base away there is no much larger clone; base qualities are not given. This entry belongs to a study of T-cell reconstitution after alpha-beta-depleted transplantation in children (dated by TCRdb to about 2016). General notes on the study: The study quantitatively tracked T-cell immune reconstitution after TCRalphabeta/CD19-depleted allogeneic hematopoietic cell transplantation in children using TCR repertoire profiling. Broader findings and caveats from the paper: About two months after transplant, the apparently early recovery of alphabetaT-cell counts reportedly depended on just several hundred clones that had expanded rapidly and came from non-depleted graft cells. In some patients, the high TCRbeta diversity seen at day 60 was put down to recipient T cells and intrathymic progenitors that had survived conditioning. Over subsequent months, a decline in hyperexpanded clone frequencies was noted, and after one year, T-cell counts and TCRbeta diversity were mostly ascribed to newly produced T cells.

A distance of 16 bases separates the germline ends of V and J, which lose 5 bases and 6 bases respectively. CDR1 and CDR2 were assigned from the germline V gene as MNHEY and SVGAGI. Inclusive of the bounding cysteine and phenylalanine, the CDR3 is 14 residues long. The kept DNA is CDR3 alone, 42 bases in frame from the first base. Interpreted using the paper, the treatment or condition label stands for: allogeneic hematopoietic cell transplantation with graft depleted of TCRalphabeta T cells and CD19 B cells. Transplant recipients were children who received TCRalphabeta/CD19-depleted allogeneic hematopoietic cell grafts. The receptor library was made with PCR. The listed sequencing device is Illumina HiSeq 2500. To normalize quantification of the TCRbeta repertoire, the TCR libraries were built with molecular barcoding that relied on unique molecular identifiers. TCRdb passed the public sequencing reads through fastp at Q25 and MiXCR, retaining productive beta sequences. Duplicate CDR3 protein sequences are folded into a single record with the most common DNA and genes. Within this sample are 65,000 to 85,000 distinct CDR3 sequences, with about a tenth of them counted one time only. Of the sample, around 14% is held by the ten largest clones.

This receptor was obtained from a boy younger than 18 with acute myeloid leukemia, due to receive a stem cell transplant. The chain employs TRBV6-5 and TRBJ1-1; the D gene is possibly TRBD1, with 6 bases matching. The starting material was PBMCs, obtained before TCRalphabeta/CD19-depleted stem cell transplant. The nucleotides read TGTGCCAGCAGTCACCTAGCCAGGGGCCCTGAAGCTTTCTTT. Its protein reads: CASSHLARGPEAFF.